The rows below give T cell receptor beta chains drawn from one sample of a study of shared clonotypes between healthy human individuals. Method: immunoSEQ multiplex PCR; TCRdb's copy keeps in-frame clones and lacks some. The table shows millions of clones, with around nine tenths occurring only once. Input material: naive CD4+ T cells sorted from blood. The receptor source for this set is a man aged 18 to 30 in good health. CDR3s include the opening cysteine and the closing phenylalanine or tryptophan. D genes are given only for firm matches. The size field is filled for only some rows; it gives once, few, many or a size class.

clone size	D gene	V gene	J gene	CDR3 protein	CDR3 DNA
NA	TRBD1	TRBV5-6	TRBJ1-5	CASSGQGNQPQHF	TGTGCCAGCAGCGGACAGGGCAATCAGCCCCAGCATTTT
NA	NA	TRBV10-3	TRBJ2-7	CAISVGGREQYF	TGTGCCATCAGTGTGGGGGGTAGGGAGCAGTACTTC
NA	NA	TRBV6-1	TRBJ1-2	CASSRGNYGYTF	TGTGCCAGCAGCAGGGGAAACTATGGCTACACCTTC
NA	NA	TRBV7-2	TRBJ2-7	CASSLGGGIHWSVEQYF	TGTGCCAGCAGCTTAGGTGGAGGGATTCACTGGTCCGTCGAGCAGTACTTC
NA	NA	TRBV28	TRBJ2-3	CASLPASYYSTDTQYF	TGTGCCAGTCTTCCAGCTAGCTACTATAGCACAGATACGCAGTATTTT
NA	NA	TRBV12-5	TRBJ1-1	CASGPDRNTEAFF	TGTGCTAGTGGTCCGGACAGGAACACTGAAGCTTTCTTT
NA	NA	TRBV11-2	TRBJ2-7	CASSSFEGQLEQYF	TGTGCCAGCAGCTCTTTCGAAGGCCAGCTAGAGCAGTACTTC
once	NA	TRBV5-4	TRBJ2-4	CASSFGRVVSDIQYF	TGTGCCAGCAGCTTTGGTCGGGTGGTTTCGGACATTCAGTACTTC
NA	TRBD1	TRBV6-1	TRBJ2-4	CASRAGQGYLDIQYF	TGTGCCAGCAGAGCGGGACAGGGGTACTTGGACATTCAGTACTTC
NA	NA	TRBV10-3	TRBJ2-1	CAISGDGGLSYNEQFF	TGTGCCATCAGTGGAGATGGCGGGCTCTCCTACAATGAGCAGTTCTTC
NA	NA	TRBV7-2	TRBJ1-5	CASSLVGRRYSNQPQHF	TGTGCCAGCAGCTTAGTCGGTCGGAGGTATAGCAATCAGCCCCAGCATTTT
NA	NA	TRBV19	TRBJ1-6	CASSKGTFNSPLHF	TGTGCCAGTAGTAAGGGGACATTCAATTCACCCCTCCACTTT
NA	TRBD1	TRBV19	TRBJ2-5	CASSNRQGGETQYF	TGTGCCAGTAGTAACCGACAGGGCGGGGAGACCCAGTACTTC
NA	NA	TRBV28	TRBJ2-7	CASSPSDPRYEQYF	TGTGCCAGCAGTCCTTCAGATCCTCGGTACGAGCAGTACTTC
NA	TRBD1	TRBV28	TRBJ2-7	CASSFAGGQDEQYF	TGTGCCAGCAGTTTTGCAGGGGGTCAGGACGAGCAGTACTTC
NA	TRBD2	TRBV4-1	TRBJ2-5	CASSQDLTSGGEGETQYF	TGCGCCAGCAGCCAAGATCTTACTAGCGGGGGGGAGGGAGAGACCCAGTACTTC
NA	TRBD2	TRBV4-1	TRBJ2-2	CASSQHSGGDTGELFF	TGCGCCAGCAGCCAACATAGCGGGGGGGATACCGGGGAGCTGTTTTTT
NA	NA	TRBV18	TRBJ2-3	CASSPPGWGAGTDTQYF	TGTGCCAGCTCACCACCAGGATGGGGGGCCGGCACAGATACGCAGTATTTT
NA	NA	TRBV29-1	TRBJ1-2	CSVEVFGRPYGYTF	TGCAGCGTTGAAGTGTTCGGACGGCCTTATGGCTACACCTTC
NA	NA	TRBV27	TRBJ2-7	CASSFGSNYEQYF	TGTGCCAGCAGTTTCGGCTCGAATTACGAGCAGTACTTC
NA	NA	TRBV2	TRBJ1-2	CASTVLTVGNYGYTF	TGTGCCAGCACCGTACTAACAGTCGGGAACTATGGCTACACCTTC
NA	NA	TRBV25-1	TRBJ2-5	CASSESRGRETQYF	TGTGCCAGCAGTGAATCTAGGGGAAGGGAGACCCAGTACTTC
once	NA	TRBV9	TRBJ2-2	CASSVGVGGPWDGELFF	TGTGCCAGCAGCGTAGGGGTCGGGGGCCCGTGGGACGGGGAGCTGTTTTTT
NA	NA	TRBV7-6	TRBJ2-5	CASSLAGSQETQYF	TGTGCCAGCAGCTTAGCGGGGTCCCAAGAGACCCAGTACTTC
NA	TRBD1	TRBV27	TRBJ2-5	CASSLWTGGGETQYF	TGTGCCAGCAGTTTATGGACAGGGGGGGGAGAGACCCAGTACTTC
NA	NA	TRBV2	TRBJ1-5	CASSEVTSNQPQHF	TGTGCCAGCAGTGAAGTTACGAGTAATCAGCCCCAGCATTTT
NA	NA	TRBV5-1	TRBJ1-3	CASSSGGYSYNTGNTIYF	TGCGCCAGCAGCTCGGGGGGTTACAGCTACAACACTGGAAACACCATATATTTT
NA	NA	TRBV30	TRBJ2-1	CASRRGPYNEQFF	TGTGCCTCAAGGCGGGGGCCTTACAATGAGCAGTTCTTC
NA	TRBD1	TRBV2	TRBJ1-5	CASSDRVSNQPQHF	TGTGCCAGCAGCGACAGGGTTAGCAATCAGCCCCAGCATTTT
once	TRBD2	TRBV7-8	TRBJ2-3	CASSLGPGGFTDTQYF	TGTGCCAGCAGCTTAGGACCGGGGGGTTTCACAGATACGCAGTATTTT
NA	NA	TRBV30	TRBJ2-5	CAWSGLRGGTQYF	TGTGCCTGGAGTGGGCTGAGGGGAGGGACCCAGTACTTC
NA	NA	TRBV27	TRBJ1-1	CASSLSRGIGMNTEAFF	TGTGCCAGCAGTTTATCAAGGGGCATTGGGATGAACACTGAAGCTTTCTTT
NA	NA	TRBV5-6	TRBJ1-6	CASSSPRVNSPLHF	TGTGCCAGCAGCTCCCCCCGAGTTAATTCACCCCTCCACTTT
NA	NA	TRBV28	TRBJ2-7	CASSQRTGSYEQYF	TGTGCCAGCAGTCAGAGGACCGGCTCCTACGAGCAGTACTTC
NA	NA	TRBV4-1	TRBJ2-1	CASSQPIGPTSYNEQFF	TGCGCCAGCAGCCAACCAATCGGGCCCACCTCCTACAATGAGCAGTTCTTC
NA	NA	TRBV10-3	TRBJ1-3	CAISAGTLGNTIYF	TGTGCCATCAGTGCCGGGACCCTTGGAAACACCATATATTTT
NA	NA	TRBV5-1	TRBJ1-4	CASSLGTAYEKLFF	TGCGCCAGCAGCTTGGGGACAGCCTACGAAAAACTGTTTTTT
NA	NA	TRBV7-8	TRBJ1-4	CASSKVMAATNEKLFF	TGTGCCAGCTCAAAGGTTATGGCAGCAACTAATGAAAAACTGTTTTTT
NA	TRBD1	TRBV10-3	TRBJ1-2	CAITPGQGARGYTF	TGTGCCATCACCCCCGGACAGGGGGCTCGGGGCTACACCTTC
NA	NA	TRBV6-1	TRBJ2-7	CASSVGDYEQYF	TGTGCCAGCAGTGTTGGGGACTACGAGCAGTACTTC
NA	NA	TRBV6-5	TRBJ2-7	CASSQGFEQYF	TGTGCCAGCAGCCAGGGTTTCGAGCAGTACTTC
NA	NA	TRBV5-1	TRBJ2-7	CASSLVAGYEQYF	TGCGCCAGCAGCTTGGTAGCAGGCTACGAGCAGTACTTC
NA	NA	TRBV7-2	TRBJ2-7	CASSPLVGHAYEQYF	TGTGCCAGCAGTCCACTCGTCGGCCATGCCTACGAGCAGTACTTC
NA	NA	TRBV19	TRBJ1-5	CASSIIESPSGQPQHF	TGTGCCAGTAGTATAATTGAGAGCCCCTCGGGTCAGCCCCAGCATTTT
NA	NA	TRBV7-2	TRBJ2-7	CASSGPSGHYEQYF	TGTGCCAGCAGCGGCCCGTCGGGCCACTACGAGCAGTACTTC
NA	TRBD2	TRBV9	TRBJ2-3	CASSPRGGALSDTQYF	TGTGCCAGCAGCCCTCGCGGGGGGGCTTTGTCAGATACGCAGTATTTT
NA	TRBD1	TRBV9	TRBJ1-3	CASSVSSGTGVTGNTIYF	TGTGCCAGCAGCGTGTCCTCCGGGACAGGGGTTACTGGAAACACCATATATTTT
NA	TRBD2	TRBV6-1	TRBJ2-7	CASMLAGPYEQYF	TGTGCCAGCATGCTAGCGGGGCCGTACGAGCAGTACTTC
NA	TRBD1	TRBV7-8	TRBJ2-5	CASSILSGGRETQYF	TGTGCCAGCAGCATACTCTCAGGGGGCCGGGAGACCCAGTACTTC
NA	NA	TRBV6-1	TRBJ1-1	CASSPDPQGSGEAFF	TGTGCCAGCAGTCCCGACCCACAGGGTTCAGGTGAAGCTTTCTTT
NA	TRBD1	TRBV6-6	TRBJ1-4	CASSPSPTGDEKLFF	TGTGCCAGCAGTCCCTCCCCGACAGGGGATGAAAAACTGTTTTTT
once	NA	TRBV19	TRBJ2-7	CASSIDRTSGYEQYF	TGTGCCAGTAGTATCGACAGGACGAGCGGGTACGAGCAGTACTTC
NA	NA	TRBV6-6	TRBJ2-1	CASSYMGYNEQFF	TGTGCCAGCAGTTACATGGGCTACAATGAGCAGTTCTTC
NA	TRBD1	TRBV2	TRBJ1-4	CASSVSGQFNEKLFF	TGTGCCAGCAGTGTTTCGGGACAGTTTAATGAAAAACTGTTTTTT
NA	NA	TRBV30	TRBJ1-2	CAWTGNFISQGYTF	TGTGCCTGGACGGGTAATTTCATCAGCCAGGGCTACACCTTC
NA	TRBD2	TRBV25-1	TRBJ2-7	CASSPGGYEQYF	TGTGCCAGCAGCCCGGGGGGTTACGAGCAGTACTTC
NA	NA	TRBV7-2	TRBJ2-1	CASSSSFGGNEQFF	TGTGCCAGCAGCTCCTCTTTCGGGGGCAATGAGCAGTTCTTC
NA	NA	TRBV7-8	TRBJ1-2	CASSPKGVGYTF	TGTGCCAGCAGCCCGAAGGGGGTCGGCTACACCTTC
NA	NA	TRBV7-2	TRBJ2-1	CASSFLVGSNNEQFF	TGTGCCAGCAGCTTTCTAGTAGGATCAAACAATGAGCAGTTCTTC
NA	NA	TRBV11-2	TRBJ1-2	CASRPSGGYGYTF	TGTGCCAGCCGCCCCTCTGGTGGCTATGGCTACACCTTC